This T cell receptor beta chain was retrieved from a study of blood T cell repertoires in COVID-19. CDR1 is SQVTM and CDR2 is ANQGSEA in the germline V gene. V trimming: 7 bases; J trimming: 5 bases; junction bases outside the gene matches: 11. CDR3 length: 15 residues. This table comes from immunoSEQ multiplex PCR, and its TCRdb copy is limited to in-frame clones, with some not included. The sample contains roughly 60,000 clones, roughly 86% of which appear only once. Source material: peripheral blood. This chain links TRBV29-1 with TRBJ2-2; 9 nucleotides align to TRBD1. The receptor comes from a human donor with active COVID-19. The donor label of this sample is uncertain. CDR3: CSATGQGGYTGELFF. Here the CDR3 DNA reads TGCAGCGCTACGGGACAGGGTGGTTATACCGGGGAGCTGTTTTTT.